This TCR beta chain is from a study of blood T cell repertoires in COVID-19. Seattle enrolled patients during active infection and tracked them longitudinally. Sequencing was performed with immunoSEQ multiplex PCR; in TCRdb, only in-frame clones are kept and a portion is missing. Of under 250,000 clones listed, 80% to 90% are singletons. This clone was found a few times. Germline loops: CDR1 SGHRS, CDR2 YFSETQ. The CDR3 length is 14 residues. V was clipped by 3 bases and J by 1 base, with 11 bases between them. This chain links TRBV5-1 with TRBJ2-7; tentative D call: TRBD2 (6 bases). Input material: peripheral blood. The sequence derives from a middle-aged man with COVID-19, enrolled during active disease. The CDR3 bases are TGCGCCAGCAGCTCGCAGGGAGGTTCCTACGAGCAGTACTTC. It yields the protein CASSSQGGSYEQYF. The variable domain in full, completed from reference TRBV5-1 and TRBJ2-7, reads KAGVTQTPRYLIKTRGQQVTLSCSPISGHRSVSWYQQTPGQGLQFLFEYFSETQRNKGNFPGRFSGRQFSNSRSEMNVSTLELGDSALYLCASSSQGGSYEQYFGPGTRLTVT.